What follows are 14 T cell receptor beta chains derived from one specimen sequenced in a study of T cell responses to AZD1222 COVID-19 vaccine. Repertoires were generated with immunoSEQ multiplex PCR, while TCRdb's copy carries only in-frame clones and drops some. The sample has approximately 150,000 clones, about nine tenths seen once. Specimen: peripheral blood, collected on day 0 of AZD1222 vaccination. The receptor set was obtained from an adult in good health.

The chain couples TRBV3-1 (or the pseudogene TRBV3-2) to TRBJ1-1; D is possibly TRBD1 (5 bases). Germline V gene lookup returns CDR1 LGHDT and CDR2 YNNKEL (reference sequence). Trimming pared 4 bases from V and 3 bases from J, leaving 21 bases between. The CDR3 sequence is 17 residues long. The CDR3 region has the DNA TGTGCCAGCAGCCCAGCGGGGACCCCAGCGAGGGACACTGAAGCTTTCTTT. Translating gives CASSPAGTPARDTEAFF.

The rearrangement uses TRBV7-2 and TRBJ2-7, with unresolved D. Between the trimmed V and J ends, which lost 4 bases and 3 bases, there was a span of 10 bases. The CDR3 sequence is 13 residues long. Germline V lookup: CDR1 SGHTA, CDR2 FQGNSA. The DNA of the CDR3 is TGTGCCAGCAGCTCAGTGGGGTACTACGAGCAGTACTTC. This encodes CASSSVGYYEQYF.

The chain links TRBV6-5 to TRBJ1-5, with D possibly being TRBD1 (5 bases). The CDR3 spans 15 residues. Trimming pared 6 bases from V and 6 bases from J, leaving 18 bases between. Looked up from germline, CDR1 is MNHEY and CDR2 is SVGAGI. DNA of the CDR3: TGTGCCAGCAGCCTCTATCCGCAGGGCGGTCAGCCCCAGCATTTT. Its protein is CASSLYPQGGQPQHF.

V usage is TRBV23-1 and J usage is TRBJ1-3; weak D call: TRBD1 (5 bases). TRBV23-1 is annotated as an ORF whose role is uncertain. V lost 2 bases and J 2 bases, leaving 16 bases between the germline ends. The CDR3 covers 17 residues. CDR3 sequence reads: CASSQGTARMPGNTIYF. In DNA, the CDR3 is TGCGCCAGCAGTCAAGGGACCGCGCGAATGCCTGGAAACACCATATATTTT.

The chain employs TRBV5-4 and TRBJ2-7; D is perhaps TRBD1 (6 bases). The germline V gene encodes CDR1 SGHNT and CDR2 YYREEE (reference sequence). The CDR3 has 15 amino acids. V was trimmed by 4 bases and J by 3 bases, leaving 17 bases between them. The CDR3, as DNA: TGTGCCAGCAGCCCCAGCAGGGGCCTCGGCTACGAGCAGTACTTC. Translation: CASSPSRGLGYEQYF.

The sample holds one count of this clone. The V and J genes are TRBV9 and TRBJ1-5; D unresolved. Per germline, CDR1 SGDLS and CDR2 YYNGEE. CDR3 length: 11 residues. Trimming took off 4 bases at V and 5 bases at J, with 4 bases between the two ends. In nucleotides, the CDR3 is TGTGCCAGCAGCCCATATCAGCCCCAGCATTTT. As protein: CASSPYQPQHF.

J is TRBJ2-5 and V is TRBV19; TRBD1 matches 9 bases. Germline trimming cut 6 bases from V and 5 bases from J; bases unmatched to any gene: 10. CDR1 is LNHDA, CDR2 SQIVND, per germline (reference sequence). The CDR3 runs 15 residues. The CDR3 is CASSRTGGRMETQYF. The CDR3 DNA reads as TGTGCCAGTAGCCGTACAGGGGGCAGGATGGAGACCCAGTACTTC.

The V gene is TRBV10-3, the J gene TRBJ1-1; D call uncertain. CDR1 ENHRY and CDR2 SYGVKD come from the germline V gene. The V and J ends lost 2 bases and 6 bases respectively, with 13 bases between them. The CDR3 is 14 amino acids. In nucleotides, the CDR3 is TGTGCCATCAGTGAGGGGGTAGCGTGGTCTGAAGCTTTCTTT. The encoded protein is CAISEGVAWSEAFF.

The chain employs TRBV10-3 and TRBJ2-7; D is perhaps TRBD1 (6 bases). The CDR3 consists of 16 residues. V was clipped by 0 bases and J by 1 base, with 13 bases between them. In germline, CDR1 is ENHRY, CDR2 SYGVKD. In nucleotides, the CDR3 is TGTGCCATCAGTGAGTCGGGGTCAGGGGCGTCCTACGAGCAGTACTTC. Translating gives CAISESGSGASYEQYF.

V is TRBV5-1 and J is TRBJ1-1, with 11 nucleotides matching TRBD1. The CDR3 extends over 16 amino acids. J was trimmed by 0 bases and V by 2 bases; bases with no gene match: 3. Per the germline V gene, CDR1 is SGHRS and CDR2 is YFSETQ. CDR3 DNA sequence: TGCGCCAGCAGCTTAAGGGACAGGGGGTTGAACACTGAAGCTTTCTTT. This sequence encodes CASSLRDRGLNTEAFF.

The chain is built from TRBV7-2 and TRBJ1-2, with 7 bases identical to TRBD1. V lost 1 base to trimming and J lost 3 bases; unmatched junction nucleotides: 8. The CDR3 spans 16 residues. The germline V gene encodes CDR1 SGHTA and CDR2 FQGNSA. The CDR3 reads CASSLGGGGRYYGYTF. The CDR3 nucleotides read TGTGCCAGCAGCTTAGGAGGAGGGGGCCGGTACTATGGCTACACCTTC.

This rearrangement joins TRBV7-2 to TRBJ2-5, with a tentative D call TRBD1 (7 bases). The V gene lost 4 bases and the J gene lost 1 base, with 10 bases spanning the gap. CDR3 length equals 14 residues. Germline V gene sequence: CDR1 SGHTA, CDR2 FQGNSA. Here the CDR3 DNA reads TGTGCCAGCAGCTCCAGGGGGGTCCAAGAGACCCAGTACTTC. This translates into CASSSRGVQETQYF.

The rearrangement joins TRBV29-1 to TRBJ1-1, with D uncertain. The germline V and J ends were trimmed by 8 bases and 4 bases, with 20 bases remaining between them. Germline V gene lookup returns CDR1 SQVTM and CDR2 ANQGSEA. The CDR3 sequence is 14 residues long. This CDR3 is CSTGFLGVGTEAFF. The CDR3 DNA reads as TGCAGCACCGGGTTCCTCGGGGTAGGCACTGAAGCTTTCTTT.

This chain joins TRBV5-1 and TRBJ1-3; TRBD1 agrees at 7 bases. Germline CDR1 is SGHRS and CDR2 is YFSETQ. V lost 3 bases to trimming and J lost 0 bases; unmatched junction nucleotides: 3. The CDR3 is made up of 15 amino acids. The CDR3 DNA reads TGCGCCAGCAGCTCAGGGGGGGTCTCTGGAAACACCATATATTTT. It yields the protein CASSSGGVSGNTIYF.